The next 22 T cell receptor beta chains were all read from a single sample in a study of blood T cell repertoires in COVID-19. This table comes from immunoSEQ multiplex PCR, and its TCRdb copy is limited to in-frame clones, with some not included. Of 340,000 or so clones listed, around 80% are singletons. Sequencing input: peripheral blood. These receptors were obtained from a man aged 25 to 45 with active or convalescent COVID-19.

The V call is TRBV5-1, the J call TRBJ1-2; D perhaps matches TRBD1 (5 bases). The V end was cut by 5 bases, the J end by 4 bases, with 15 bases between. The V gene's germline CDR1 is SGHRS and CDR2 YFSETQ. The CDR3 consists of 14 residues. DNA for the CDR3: TGCGCCAGCAGGGAGAGACAGTCGGCCTATGGCTACACCTTC. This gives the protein CASRERQSAYGYTF.

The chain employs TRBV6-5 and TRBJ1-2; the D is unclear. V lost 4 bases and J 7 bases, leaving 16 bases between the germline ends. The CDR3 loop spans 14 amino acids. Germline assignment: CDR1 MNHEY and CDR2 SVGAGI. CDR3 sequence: CASSSWSREPGYTF. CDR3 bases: TGTGCCAGCAGTTCGTGGTCCCGGGAGCCTGGCTACACCTTC.

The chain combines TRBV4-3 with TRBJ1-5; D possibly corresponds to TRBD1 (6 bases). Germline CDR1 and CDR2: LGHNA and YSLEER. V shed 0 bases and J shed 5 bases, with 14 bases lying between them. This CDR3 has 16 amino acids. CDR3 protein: CASSQDRGGGDQPQHF. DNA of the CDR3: TGCGCCAGCAGCCAAGATAGGGGGGGAGGCGATCAGCCCCAGCATTTT.

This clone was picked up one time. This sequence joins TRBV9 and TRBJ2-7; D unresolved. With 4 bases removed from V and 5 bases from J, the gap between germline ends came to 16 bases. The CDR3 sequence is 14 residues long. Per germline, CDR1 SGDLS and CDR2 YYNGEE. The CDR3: CASSPNRGVNEQYF. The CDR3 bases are TGTGCCAGCAGCCCGAATCGAGGAGTAAACGAGCAGTACTTC.

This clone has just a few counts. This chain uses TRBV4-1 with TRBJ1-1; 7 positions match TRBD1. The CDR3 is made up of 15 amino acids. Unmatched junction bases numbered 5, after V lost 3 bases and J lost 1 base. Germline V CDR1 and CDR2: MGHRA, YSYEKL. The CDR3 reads CASSHPGTANTEAFF. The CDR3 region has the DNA TGCGCCAGCAGCCATCCCGGGACAGCGAACACTGAAGCTTTCTTT.

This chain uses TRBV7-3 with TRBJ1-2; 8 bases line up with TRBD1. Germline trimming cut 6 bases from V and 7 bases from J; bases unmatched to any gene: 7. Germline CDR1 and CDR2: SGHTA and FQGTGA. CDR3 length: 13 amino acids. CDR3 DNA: TGTGCCAGCAGTCAACAGGGGGTCGGTGGCTACACCTTC. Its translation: CASSQQGVGGYTF.

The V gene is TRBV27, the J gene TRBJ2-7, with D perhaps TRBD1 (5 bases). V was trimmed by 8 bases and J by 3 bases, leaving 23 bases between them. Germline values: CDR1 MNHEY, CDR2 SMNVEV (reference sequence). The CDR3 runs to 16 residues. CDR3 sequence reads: CASSRGSIPRIYEQYF. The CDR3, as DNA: TGTGCCAGCTCAAGGGGTTCTATCCCCCGCATCTACGAGCAGTACTTC.

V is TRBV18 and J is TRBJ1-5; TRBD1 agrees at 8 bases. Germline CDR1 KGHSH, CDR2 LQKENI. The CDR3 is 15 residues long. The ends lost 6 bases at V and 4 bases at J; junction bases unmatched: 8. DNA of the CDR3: TGTGCCAGCTCGCCAGGGGGCTCCTGGAATCAGCCCCAGCATTTT. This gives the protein CASSPGGSWNQPQHF. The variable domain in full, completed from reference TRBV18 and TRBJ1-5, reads NAGVMQNPRHLVRRRGQEARLRCSPMKGHSHVYWYRQLPEEGLKFMVYLQKENIIDESGMPKERFSAEFPKEGPSILRIQQVVRGDSAAYFCASSPGGSWNQPQHFGDGTRLSIL.

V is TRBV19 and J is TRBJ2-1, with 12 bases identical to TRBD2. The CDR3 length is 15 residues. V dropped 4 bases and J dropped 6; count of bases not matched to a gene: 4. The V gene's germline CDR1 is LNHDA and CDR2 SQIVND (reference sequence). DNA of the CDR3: TGTGCCAGTAGTACTCCTAGCGGGAGGGCCAATGAGCAGTTCTTC. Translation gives CASSTPSGRANEQFF.

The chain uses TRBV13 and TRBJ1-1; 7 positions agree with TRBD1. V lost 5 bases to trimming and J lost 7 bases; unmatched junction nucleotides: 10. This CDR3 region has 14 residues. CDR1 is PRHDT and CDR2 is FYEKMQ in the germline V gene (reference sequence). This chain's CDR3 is CASSPPRDSLEAFF. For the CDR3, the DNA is TGTGCCAGCAGCCCACCCCGGGACAGCCTTGAAGCTTTCTTT.

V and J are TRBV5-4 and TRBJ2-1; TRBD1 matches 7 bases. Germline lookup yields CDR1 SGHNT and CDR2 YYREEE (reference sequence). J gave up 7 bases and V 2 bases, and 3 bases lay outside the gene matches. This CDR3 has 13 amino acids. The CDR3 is CASSLGGWNEQFF. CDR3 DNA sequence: TGTGCCAGCAGCTTAGGGGGCTGGAATGAGCAGTTCTTC.

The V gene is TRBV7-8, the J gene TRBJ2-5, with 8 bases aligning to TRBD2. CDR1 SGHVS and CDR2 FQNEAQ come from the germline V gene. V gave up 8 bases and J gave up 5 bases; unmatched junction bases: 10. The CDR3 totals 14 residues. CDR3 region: CASRPGGARETQYF. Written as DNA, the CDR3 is TGTGCCAGCCGCCCCGGGGGGGCAAGGGAGACCCAGTACTTC. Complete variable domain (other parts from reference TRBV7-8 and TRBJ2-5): GAGVSQSPRYKVAKRGQDVALRCDPISGHVSLFWYQQALGQGPEFLTYFQNEAQLDKSGLPSDRFFAERPEGSVSTLKIQRTQQEDSAVYLCASRPGGARETQYFGPGTRLLVL.

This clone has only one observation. The CDR3 DNA reads TGTGCCACCCGCCCCGGGACAGCCACAGATACGCAGTATTTT. Protein product: CATRPGTATDTQYF. This chain links TRBV27 with TRBJ2-3; TRBD1 agrees at 7 bases. V shed 10 bases, J shed 2 bases, and the junction held 9 bases outside the gene matches. The CDR3 contains 14 residues. The germline V gene encodes CDR1 MNHEY and CDR2 SMNVEV (reference sequence).

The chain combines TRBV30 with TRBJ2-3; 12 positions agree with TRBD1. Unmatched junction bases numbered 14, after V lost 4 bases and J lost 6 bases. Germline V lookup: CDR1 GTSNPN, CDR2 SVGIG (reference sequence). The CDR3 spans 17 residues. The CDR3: CAWNTARDRGRADTQYF. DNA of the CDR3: TGTGCCTGGAATACCGCTAGGGACAGGGGGCGCGCCGATACGCAGTATTTT.

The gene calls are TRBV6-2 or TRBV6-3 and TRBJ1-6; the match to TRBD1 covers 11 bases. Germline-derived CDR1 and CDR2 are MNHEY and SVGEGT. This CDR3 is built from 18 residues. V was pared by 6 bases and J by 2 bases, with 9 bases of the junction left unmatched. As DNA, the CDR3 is TGTGCCAGCAGCACCTACGGGACAGGGGGTCCCTATAATTCACCCCTCCACTTT. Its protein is CASSTYGTGGPYNSPLHF.

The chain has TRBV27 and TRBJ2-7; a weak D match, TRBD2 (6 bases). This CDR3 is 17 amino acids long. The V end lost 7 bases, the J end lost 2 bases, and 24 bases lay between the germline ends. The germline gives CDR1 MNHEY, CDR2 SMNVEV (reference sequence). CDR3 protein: CASTRRGSTLPTYEQYF. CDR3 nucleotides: TGTGCCAGCACCCGACGGGGGTCTACTCTACCGACCTACGAGCAGTACTTC.

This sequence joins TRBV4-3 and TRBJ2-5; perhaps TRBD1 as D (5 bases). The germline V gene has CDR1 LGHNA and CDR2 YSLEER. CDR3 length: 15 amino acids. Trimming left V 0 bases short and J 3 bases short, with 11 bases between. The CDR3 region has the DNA TGCGCCAGCAGCCAAGATAGGGGCGTAGAAGAGACCCAGTACTTC. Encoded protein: CASSQDRGVEETQYF.

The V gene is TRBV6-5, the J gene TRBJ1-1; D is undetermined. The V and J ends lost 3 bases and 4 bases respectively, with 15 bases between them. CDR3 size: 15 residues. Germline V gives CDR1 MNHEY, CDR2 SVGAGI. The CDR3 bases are TGTGCCAGCAGTTATAACGCCGATGCGGGCACTGAAGCTTTCTTT. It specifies CASSYNADAGTEAFF.

CDR3 DNA sequence: TGCGCCAGCAGCTTGGTCGGACTATTCGTAGGAAAACTGTTTTTT. The encoded protein is CASSLVGLFVGKLFF. This chain connects TRBV5-1 to TRBJ1-4; D remains ambiguous. The CDR3 runs 15 residues. Germline V gives CDR1 SGHRS, CDR2 YFSETQ. Trimming pared 0 bases from V and 10 bases from J, leaving 16 bases between. Together with reference TRBV5-1 and TRBJ1-4, the CDR3 gives the full variable domain: KAGVTQTPRYLIKTRGQQVTLSCSPISGHRSVSWYQQTPGQGLQFLFEYFSETQRNKGNFPGRFSGRQFSNSRSEMNVSTLELGDSALYLCASSLVGLFVGKLFFGSGTQLSVL.

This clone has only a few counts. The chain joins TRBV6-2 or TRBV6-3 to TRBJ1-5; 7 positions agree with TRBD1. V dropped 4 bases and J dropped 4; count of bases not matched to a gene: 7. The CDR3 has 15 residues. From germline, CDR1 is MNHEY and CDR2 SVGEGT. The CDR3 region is CASSSATGRNQPQHF. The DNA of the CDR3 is TGTGCCAGCAGTTCGGCGACAGGGAGAAATCAGCCCCAGCATTTT.

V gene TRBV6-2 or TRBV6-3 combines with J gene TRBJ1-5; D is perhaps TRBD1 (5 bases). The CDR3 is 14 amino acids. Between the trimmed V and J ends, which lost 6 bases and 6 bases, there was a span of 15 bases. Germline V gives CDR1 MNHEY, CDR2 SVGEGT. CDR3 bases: TGTGCCAGCAGCCCCCAGGGCGAGGTTCAGCCCCAGCATTTT. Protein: CASSPQGEVQPQHF.

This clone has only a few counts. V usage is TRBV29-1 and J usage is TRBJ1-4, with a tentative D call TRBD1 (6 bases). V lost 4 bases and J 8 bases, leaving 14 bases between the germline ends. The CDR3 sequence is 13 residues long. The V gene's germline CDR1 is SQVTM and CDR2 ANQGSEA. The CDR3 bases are TGCAGCGTTGCGGCCAGGGGCACGGAAAAACTGTTTTTT. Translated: CSVAARGTEKLFF. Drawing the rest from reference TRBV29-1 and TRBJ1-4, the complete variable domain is SAVISQKPSRDICQRGTSLTIQCQVDSQVTMMFWYRQQPGQSLTLIATANQGSEATYESGFVIDKFPISRPNLTFSTLTVSNMSPEDSSIYLCSVAARGTEKLFFGSGTQLSVL.